The sequence of this T cell receptor (beta chain) was determined in a study of Ad26.COV2.S vaccination and SARS-CoV-2 variants. As for the study in general: Donor was one of the participants in the Ad26.COV2.S arm of the COV1001 trial. Study-level findings and limits: It was vaccine recipients, not placebo recipients, who had the higher spike-specific TCR breadth. Total T cell responses, in the TCR breadth and depth analyses, may have been underestimated.

Points on this clone: Its target is unknown.

Assay used: immunoSEQ multiplex PCR; TCRdb lists only in-frame clones, some missing. The top ten clones hold approximately 1.7% of a sample with over 400,000 clones, over 80% of them seen once. V shed 4 bases and J 6 bases; nucleotides not matched to a gene: 9. Germline values: CDR1 SGDLS, CDR2 YYNGEE. This CDR3 contains 16 residues. Treatment noted: around 19 received Ad26.COV2.S at low or high dose, single or two shots; roughly five received placebo; per-sample allocation not given. Sampling happened 63 days after the first vaccine or placebo injection. Donation was by an adult aged 18-55 years who was in Boston.

The sequencing here drew on peripheral blood, taken in a trial of Ad26.COV2.S vaccine versus placebo. The chain links TRBV9 to TRBJ2-3; 12 nucleotides align to TRBD2. The source is a person aged 18-60 years who received the Ad26.COV2.S COVID-19 vaccine or a placebo. Here the CDR3 reads CASSLPSGGAGDTQYF. The DNA for the CDR3 is TGTGCCAGCAGCCTGCCTAGCGGGGGGGCCGGGGATACGCAGTATTTT.